These T cell receptor beta chains were read from a single sample in a study of shared clonotypes between healthy human individuals. Assay: immunoSEQ multiplex PCR; the TCRdb copy retains only in-frame clones and omits some. There are about 1.5 million clones in the sample; 95% to 99% occur only once, and 0.4% to 0.45% lies in the top ten. Sequencing input: naive CD4+ T cells sorted from blood. All receptors come from a man younger than 40 in good health. Both conserved end residues are trimmed from each CDR3. Fields, in order: V gene, J gene, CDR3 protein.

>TRBV5-1|TRBJ2-3
ASSLGSTDTQY
>TRBV5-1|TRBJ2-3
ASKLGGRVTDTQY
>TRBV2|TRBJ2-7
ASSVEIAYEQY
>TRBV5-6|TRBJ1-5
ASSFGGKANQPQH
>TRBV29-1|TRBJ2-1
SVNRGNEQF
>TRBV15|TRBJ2-7
ATSRDRPLEQY
>TRBV9|TRBJ1-2
ASGGERRGANYGYT
>TRBV11-3|TRBJ2-2
ASSSQSGIGVGELF
>TRBV10-3|TRBJ2-3
AISDRSGLSTDTQY
>TRBV5-1|TRBJ2-1
ASSLAASGRYNEQF
>TRBV5-6|TRBJ2-5
ASSLGQGTQETQY
>TRBV28|TRBJ2-7
ASTTVGEVDEQY
>TRBV6-1|TRBJ2-7
ASSEEWGGVQY